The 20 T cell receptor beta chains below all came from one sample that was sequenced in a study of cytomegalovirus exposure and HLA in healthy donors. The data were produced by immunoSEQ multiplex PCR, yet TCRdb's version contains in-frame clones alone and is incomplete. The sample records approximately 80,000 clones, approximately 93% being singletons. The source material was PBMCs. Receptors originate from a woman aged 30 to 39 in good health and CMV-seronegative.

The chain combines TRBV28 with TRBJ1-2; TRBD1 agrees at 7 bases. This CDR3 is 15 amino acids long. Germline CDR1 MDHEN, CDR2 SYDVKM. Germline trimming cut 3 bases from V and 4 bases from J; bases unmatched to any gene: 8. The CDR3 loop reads CASSFGQADFYGYTF. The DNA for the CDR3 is TGTGCCAGCAGTTTCGGACAGGCAGATTTCTATGGCTACACCTTC.

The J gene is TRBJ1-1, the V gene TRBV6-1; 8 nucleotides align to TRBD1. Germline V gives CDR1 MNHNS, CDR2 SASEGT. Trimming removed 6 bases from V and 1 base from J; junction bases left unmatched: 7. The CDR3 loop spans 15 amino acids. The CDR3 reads CASRTGTGANTEAFF. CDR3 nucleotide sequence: TGTGCCAGCAGAACCGGGACAGGCGCGAACACTGAAGCTTTCTTT.

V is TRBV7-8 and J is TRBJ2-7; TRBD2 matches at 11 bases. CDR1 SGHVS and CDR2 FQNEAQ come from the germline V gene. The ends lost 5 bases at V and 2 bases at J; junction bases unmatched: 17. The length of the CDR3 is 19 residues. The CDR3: CASSRFTPTGTSGPYEQYF. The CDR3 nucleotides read TGTGCCAGCAGCCGTTTTACCCCCACCGGGACTAGCGGACCCTACGAGCAGTACTTC.

The CDR3 sequence is CAWSVNPADTQYF. CDR3 nucleotides: TGTGCCTGGAGTGTAAATCCGGCAGATACGCAGTATTTT. V and J are TRBV30 and TRBJ2-3, with no clear D. Germline CDR1 reads GTSNPN; CDR2 reads SVGIG (reference sequence). Trimming removed 0 bases at V and 4 bases at J, with 8 bases between. CDR3 length: 13 residues.

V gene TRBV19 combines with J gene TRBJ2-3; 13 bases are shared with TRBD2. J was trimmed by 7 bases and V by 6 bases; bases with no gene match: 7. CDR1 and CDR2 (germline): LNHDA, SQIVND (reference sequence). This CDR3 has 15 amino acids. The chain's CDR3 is CASSPTSGGGYTQYF. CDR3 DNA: TGTGCCAGTAGCCCTACTAGCGGGGGGGGTTATACGCAGTATTTT.

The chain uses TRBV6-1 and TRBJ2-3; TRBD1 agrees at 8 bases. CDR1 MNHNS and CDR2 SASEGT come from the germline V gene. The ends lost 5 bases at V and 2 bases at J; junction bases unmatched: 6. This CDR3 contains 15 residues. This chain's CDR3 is CASSPRTGFTDTQYF. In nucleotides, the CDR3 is TGTGCCAGCAGTCCGCGGACAGGGTTCACAGATACGCAGTATTTT.

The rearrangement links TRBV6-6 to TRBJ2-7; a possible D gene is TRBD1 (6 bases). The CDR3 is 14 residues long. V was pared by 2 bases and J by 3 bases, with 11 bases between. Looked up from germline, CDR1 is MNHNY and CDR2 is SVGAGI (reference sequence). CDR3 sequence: CASSYGTLLYEQYF. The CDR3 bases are TGTGCCAGCAGTTACGGGACACTACTCTACGAGCAGTACTTC.

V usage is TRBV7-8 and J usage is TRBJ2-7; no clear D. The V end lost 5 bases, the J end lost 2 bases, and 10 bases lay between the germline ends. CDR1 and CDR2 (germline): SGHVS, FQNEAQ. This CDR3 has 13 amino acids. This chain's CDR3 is CASSPLVTYEQYF. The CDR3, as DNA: TGTGCCAGCAGCCCTCTCGTAACCTACGAGCAGTACTTC.

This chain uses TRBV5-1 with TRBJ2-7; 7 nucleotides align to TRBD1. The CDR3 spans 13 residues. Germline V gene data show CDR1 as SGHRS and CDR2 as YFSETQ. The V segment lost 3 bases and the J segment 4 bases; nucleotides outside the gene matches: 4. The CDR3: CASSWDSFYEQYF. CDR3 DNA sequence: TGCGCCAGCAGCTGGGACAGTTTTTACGAGCAGTACTTC.

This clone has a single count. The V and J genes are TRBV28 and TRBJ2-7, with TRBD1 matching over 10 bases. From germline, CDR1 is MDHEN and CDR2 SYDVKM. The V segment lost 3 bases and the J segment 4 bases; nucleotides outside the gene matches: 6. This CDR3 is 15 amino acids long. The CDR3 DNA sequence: TGTGCCAGCAGTTTGTGGACAGGGGGGCGATACGAGCAGTACTTC. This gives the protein CASSLWTGGRYEQYF.

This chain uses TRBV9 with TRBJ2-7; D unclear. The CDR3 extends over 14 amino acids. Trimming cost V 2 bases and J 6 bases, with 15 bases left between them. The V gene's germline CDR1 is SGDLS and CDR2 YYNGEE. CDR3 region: CASSVGDPYGEQYF. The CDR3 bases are TGTGCCAGCAGCGTCGGAGATCCGTACGGCGAGCAGTACTTC.

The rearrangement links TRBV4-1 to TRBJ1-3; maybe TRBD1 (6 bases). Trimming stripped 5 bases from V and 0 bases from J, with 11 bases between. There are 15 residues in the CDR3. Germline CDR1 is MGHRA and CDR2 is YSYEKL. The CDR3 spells CASSLGGNSGNTIYF. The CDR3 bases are TGCGCCAGCAGCTTAGGGGGTAACTCTGGAAACACCATATATTTT.

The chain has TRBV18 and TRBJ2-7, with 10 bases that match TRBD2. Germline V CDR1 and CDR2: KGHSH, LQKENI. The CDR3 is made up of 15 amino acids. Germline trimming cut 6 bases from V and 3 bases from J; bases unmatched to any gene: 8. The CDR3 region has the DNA TGTGCCAGCTCGACAGGACTAGCGGAAATCTACGAGCAGTACTTC. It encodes CASSTGLAEIYEQYF. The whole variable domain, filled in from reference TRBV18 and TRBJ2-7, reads NAGVMQNPRHLVRRRGQEARLRCSPMKGHSHVYWYRQLPEEGLKFMVYLQKENIIDESGMPKERFSAEFPKEGPSILRIQQVVRGDSAAYFCASSTGLAEIYEQYFGPGTRLTVT.

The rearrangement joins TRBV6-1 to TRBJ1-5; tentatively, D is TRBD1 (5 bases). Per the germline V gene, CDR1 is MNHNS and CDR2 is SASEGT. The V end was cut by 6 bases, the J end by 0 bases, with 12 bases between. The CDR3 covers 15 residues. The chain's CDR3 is CASSDSGDSNQPQHF. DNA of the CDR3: TGTGCCAGCAGCGACTCGGGGGATAGCAATCAGCCCCAGCATTTT.

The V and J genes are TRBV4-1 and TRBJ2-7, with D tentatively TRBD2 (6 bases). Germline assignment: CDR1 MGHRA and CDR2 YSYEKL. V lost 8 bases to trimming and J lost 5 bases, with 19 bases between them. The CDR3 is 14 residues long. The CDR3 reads CASARPGGGDEQYF. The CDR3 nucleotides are TGCGCCAGCGCCCGACCCGGGGGAGGAGACGAGCAGTACTTC.

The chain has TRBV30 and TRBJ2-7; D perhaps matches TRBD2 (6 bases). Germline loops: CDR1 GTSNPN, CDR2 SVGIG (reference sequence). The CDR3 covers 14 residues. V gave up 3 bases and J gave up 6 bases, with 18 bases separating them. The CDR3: CAWSPGTGLPEQYF. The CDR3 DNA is TGTGCCTGGAGCCCCGGGACTGGCCTCCCCGAGCAGTACTTC. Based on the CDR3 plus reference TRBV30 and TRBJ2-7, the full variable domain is SQTIHQWPATLVQPVGSPLSLECTVEGTSNPNLYWYRQAAGRGLQLLFYSVGIGQISSEVPQNLSASRPQDRQFILSSKKLLLSDSGFYLCAWSPGTGLPEQYFGPGTRLTVT.

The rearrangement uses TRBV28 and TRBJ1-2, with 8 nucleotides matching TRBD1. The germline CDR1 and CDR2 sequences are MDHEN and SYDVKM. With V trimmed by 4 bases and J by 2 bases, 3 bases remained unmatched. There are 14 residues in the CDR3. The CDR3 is CASSWTGPNYGYTF. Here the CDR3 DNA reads TGTGCCAGCAGTTGGACAGGGCCGAACTATGGCTACACCTTC.

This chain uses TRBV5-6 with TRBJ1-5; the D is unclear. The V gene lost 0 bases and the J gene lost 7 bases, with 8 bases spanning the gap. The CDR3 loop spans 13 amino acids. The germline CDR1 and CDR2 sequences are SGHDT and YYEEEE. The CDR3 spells CASSLVGRQPQHF. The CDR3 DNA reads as TGTGCCAGCAGCTTGGTTGGGAGGCAGCCCCAGCATTTT.

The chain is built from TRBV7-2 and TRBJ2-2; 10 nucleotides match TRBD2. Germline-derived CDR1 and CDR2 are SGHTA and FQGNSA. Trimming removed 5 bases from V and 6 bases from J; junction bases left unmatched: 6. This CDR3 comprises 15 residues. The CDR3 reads CASSPTGTSAGELFF. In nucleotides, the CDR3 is TGTGCCAGCAGCCCAACCGGGACTAGCGCCGGGGAGCTGTTTTTT. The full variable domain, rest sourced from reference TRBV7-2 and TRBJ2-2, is GAGVSQSPSNKVTEKGKDVELRCDPISGHTALYWYRQSLGQGLEFLIYFQGNSAPDKSGLPSDRFSAERTGGSVSTLTIQRTQQEDSAVYLCASSPTGTSAGELFFGEGSRLTVL.

The CDR3 is CASSLLSGGGEQYF. In DNA, the CDR3 is TGTGCCAGCAGCTTACTTAGCGGGGGTGGCGAGCAGTACTTC. The V and J genes are TRBV7-9 and TRBJ2-7; TRBD2 aligns across 9 bases. V gave up 2 bases and J gave up 6 bases; unmatched junction bases: 5. The CDR3 runs 14 residues. Germline CDR1 reads SEHNR; CDR2 reads FQNEAQ (reference sequence).